This is a list of T cell receptor beta chains from one sample in a study of metastatic and nonmetastatic thyroid tumors. TCRdb reanalyzed the PCR reads with MiXCR. The sample yields about 64,000 clones, about 4% seen once. The specimen was blood. The receptors derive from a female donor with papillary thyroid cancer or a benign thyroid nodule (not recorded which). Some clones in this sample may be carry-over from other donors' samples. The CDR3 runs from the conserved cysteine through the conserved F or W.

j_call v_call cdr3_aa
TRBJ2-1 TRBV20-1 CSASLGLAGGPRNEQFF
TRBJ1-5 TRBV20-1 CSASPRDTNSNQPQHF
TRBJ2-1 TRBV20-1 CSASYLAASYNEQFF
TRBJ1-4 TRBV19 CASSIDPWRGVGEKLFF
TRBJ2-5 TRBV9 CASSPAGGVETQYF
TRBJ1-2 TRBV2 CASSEERAGYTF
TRBJ1-5 TRBV24-1 CATSDSGTGKSNQPQHF
TRBJ1-1 TRBV5-1 CASSPQGAAEAFF
TRBJ1-1 TRBV5-8 CASTNDGWGEIRYTEAFF
TRBJ1-2 TRBV6-2/TRBV6-3 CASSSLSRSNYRYTF
TRBJ1-1 TRBV18 CASSPLGKNTEAFF
TRBJ1-6 TRBV28 CASRGIYNSPLHF
TRBJ2-1 TRBV12-3/TRBV12-4 CASRWYRDNEQFF
TRBJ2-3 TRBV7-3 CANSFALAGATDTQYF
TRBJ2-3 TRBV5-1 CASSGTEEAYWGTDTQYF
TRBJ2-1 TRBV11-2 CASSLGGLAGGIYNEQFF
TRBJ1-4 TRBV6-2/TRBV6-3 CASSYSKQGRVKLFF
TRBJ1-1 TRBV2 CASRTQRNTEAFF
TRBJ1-5 TRBV30 CAWSVAGYSNQPQHF
TRBJ2-6 TRBV4-2 CASSQDGARSGANVLTF
TRBJ1-5 TRBV2 CASSDQGQGAGQPQHF
TRBJ2-5 TRBV11-3 CASSPRSLAGVQETQYF
TRBJ1-5 TRBV24-1 CATSETMRSNEPQHF
TRBJ1-5 TRBV10-3 CAISPYINQPQHF
TRBJ1-5 TRBV20-1 CSARDRWQGGGYSNQPQHF
TRBJ1-4 TRBV16 CASSRGGARTNEKLFF
TRBJ2-2 TRBV12-3/TRBV12-4 CASSWVQGTGELFF
TRBJ1-5 TRBV19 CASSIPNGAQPQHF
TRBJ1-2 TRBV5-1 CASSLAADYGYTF
TRBJ2-5 TRBV14 CASSQTGVRETQYF
TRBJ1-4 TRBV28 CASSLLGATNEKLFF
TRBJ1-1 TRBV11-2 CASSFGRTLMNTEAFF
TRBJ2-1 TRBV14 CASSPGLAINEQFF
TRBJ2-1 TRBV5-1 CASSPGQGGYNEQFF
TRBJ2-7 TRBV28 CASSFSVSVSYEQYF
TRBJ1-1 TRBV7-8 CASSPKWAVTGGLATEAFF
TRBJ1-3 TRBV20-1 CSARALSGGSGNTIYF
TRBJ2-7 TRBV6-1 CASRTRGEGEQYF
TRBJ2-1 TRBV2 CASSLAGVNEQFF
TRBJ2-2 TRBV18 CASSPHPGELFF
TRBJ2-7 TRBV19 CASSARDGGYEQYF
TRBJ1-3 TRBV5-1 CASSLEQGNTIYF
TRBJ1-2 TRBV28 CASRPGGFYGYTF
TRBJ1-5 TRBV5-1 CASSLGRIRGPQHF
TRBJ2-5 TRBV14 CASSQDSRRAQYF
TRBJ2-7 TRBV4-2 CASSQDSGSPYEQYF
TRBJ1-1 TRBV27 CASSLSTAGNTEAFF
TRBJ2-7 TRBV27 CASSWDRDSYEQYF
TRBJ1-5 TRBV28 CASRPGTVNQPQHF
TRBJ2-7 TRBV4-1 CSSSYQGRACEQYF
TRBJ2-1 TRBV3-1 CASSQQGLAGVRNEQFF
TRBJ2-6 TRBV7-6 CASSLPPGQGRGANVLTF
TRBJ1-2 TRBV27 CASSLRPGKGGYTF
TRBJ1-4 TRBV6-5 CASSYGGDEKLFF
TRBJ1-3 TRBV18 CASSTSMTASGNTIYF